The 5 T cell receptor beta chains given below trace back to one sample, sequenced in a study of T-cell reconstitution after alpha-beta-depleted transplantation in children (dated by TCRdb to about 2016). Receptor libraries were prepared by PCR. The sequencer listed for this sample is Illumina HiSeq 2500. Molecular barcoding was employed in the preparation of TCR libraries, with unique molecular identifiers being used to normalize TCRbeta repertoire quantification. TCRdb reanalyzed the raw reads on its own, using fastp at Q25 for trimming and MiXCR for clone calling, and kept in-frame beta chains. Records with the same CDR3 protein are collapsed into one entry carrying the most frequent genes and DNA. The sample table contains 800,000 to 1,000,000 distinct CDR3 sequences; only one count was recorded for about 26% of them. In total, the top ten clones hold approximately 30% of the sample. The label giving this sample's treatment or condition can be read as: allogeneic hematopoietic cell transplantation with graft depleted of TCRalphabeta T cells and CD19 B cells.

Here the sequenced sample was PBMCs, mostly from graft donor cells, taken 360 days after TCRalphabeta/CD19-depleted stem cell transplant. The receptors here all came from a boy younger than two who had a stem cell transplant for SCID, so the T cells may come from the graft donor.

This clonotype was counted a few times. The rearrangement uses TRBV11-2 and TRBJ2-3; TRBD2 matches at 8 bases. The CDR3 sequence is 18 residues long. CDR1 and CDR2 from the germline V gene are SGHAT and FQNNGV. V trimming: 0 bases; J trimming: 6 bases; junction bases outside the gene matches: 14. The CDR3 reads CASSLDFGSGAPPDTQYF. CDR3 DNA sequence: TGTGCCAGCAGCTTAGATTTCGGTAGCGGGGCCCCTCCGGATACGCAGTATTTT. The variable domain in full, completed from reference TRBV11-2 and TRBJ2-3, reads EAGVAQSPRYKIIEKRQSVAFWCNPISGHATLYWYQQILGQGPKLLIQFQNNGVVDDSQLPKDRFSAERLKGVDSTLKIQPAKLEDSAVYLCASSLDFGSGAPPDTQYFGPGTRLTVL.

The chain joins TRBV20-1 to TRBJ1-2; D not certain. Between the trimmed V and J ends, which lost 4 bases and 8 bases, there was a span of 14 bases. Looked up from germline, CDR1 is DFQATT and CDR2 is SNEGSKA (reference sequence). The length of the CDR3 is 12 residues. In DNA form, the CDR3 reads TGCAGTGCTACGTCAACCGGACGCGGCTACACCTTC. Protein: CSATSTGRGYTF.

This clonotype has only a few counts. CDR3 region: CASRRDTDTQYF. Here the CDR3 DNA reads TGTGCCAGCAGGAGAGACACAGATACGCAGTATTTT. The rearrangement links TRBV6-2 or TRBV6-3 to TRBJ2-3; no clear D. The germline CDR1 and CDR2 sequences are MNHEY and SVGEGT. The CDR3 length is 12 residues. Trimming cost V 6 bases and J 2 bases, with 6 bases left between them.

This clonotype was detected a few times. The chain combines TRBV5-1 with TRBJ1-1, with TRBD1 identical over 9 bases. Germline V gives CDR1 SGHRS, CDR2 YFSETQ. The length of the CDR3 is 16 residues. V lost 5 bases and J lost 0; bases outside the gene matches: 8. The CDR3 loop is CASRSDRGNMNTEAFF. The CDR3 coding sequence is TGCGCCAGCAGATCAGACAGGGGGAATATGAACACTGAAGCTTTCTTT.

V and J are TRBV12-3 or TRBV12-4 and TRBJ2-7; the D gene could be TRBD1 or TRBD2 (5 bases each). The CDR3 contains 13 residues. V dropped 7 bases and J dropped 6 bases, with 16 bases sitting between them. The CDR3 DNA sequence: TGTGCCAGCAAAATGGCTTTTGGGGGCGAGCAGTACTTC. Residues: CASKMAFGGEQYF.